One TCR beta chain is described in this entry. The antigen is unknown. Per sample, reverse transcription was split into eight reactions. Each of TCRalpha and TCRbeta cDNA went through two nested PCRs, lasting approximately 16 and 9 cycles. TCRdb reprocessed the 5' RACE reads and reports one entry per CDR3 protein, with no DNA. Its table lists approximately 140,000 distinct CDR3 sequences. This entry is derived from a study of monozygotic twins with inflammatory bowel disease. CDR3 length equals 13 residues. Germline V gene lookup returns CDR1 KGHSH and CDR2 LQKENI. Study-wide findings and caveats: Healthy co-twins, by inverse Simpson, had higher TCRbeta diversity than their siblings with IBD. Twins with IBD had fewer clonotypes in common with others than healthy twins, particularly during disease activity.

Sequenced material: blood. The chain links TRBV18 to TRBJ2-3. The TCR sequence derives from a human donor with ulcerative colitis or Crohn's disease, or a healthy co-twin of an affected twin (not recorded which). The CDR3 sequence is CASSFSAEDTQYF.